The rows below give T cell receptor beta chains drawn from one sample of a study of blood T cell repertoires in COVID-19. Clones were sequenced by immunoSEQ multiplex PCR, and TCRdb holds only the in-frame ones, with some missing. The table shows about half a million clones, with approximately 85% occurring only once. The sample was peripheral blood. These receptors originate from a human donor in a cohort sampled during active COVID-19. CDR3s include the opening cysteine and the closing phenylalanine or tryptophan. A D gene is named only where the DNA matches it firmly. Clone size is not always given. Where it is, it says once, few, many or a class for expanded clones.

j_call v_call d_call clone_size cdr3_aa cdr3_nt
TRBJ2-7 TRBV7-9 TRBD1 . CASSGPTTGVNYEQYF TGTGCCAGCAGCGGGCCGACGACAGGGGTGAACTACGAGCAGTACTTC
TRBJ1-6 TRBV7-9 TRBD1 . CASSSYPGQGNSPLHF TGTGCCAGCAGCTCGTATCCGGGACAGGGAAATTCACCCCTCCACTTT
TRBJ1-5 TRBV30 . . CAWSVVGDQPQHF TGTGCCTGGAGTGTAGTAGGGGATCAGCCCCAGCATTTT
TRBJ1-3 TRBV28 TRBD1 . CASSPDRDGNTIYF TGTGCCAGCAGTCCTGACAGGGATGGAAACACCATATATTTT
TRBJ2-2 TRBV19 TRBD2 . CASSRTRGDTGELFF TGTGCCAGTAGTCGGACTAGAGGAGACACCGGGGAGCTGTTTTTT
TRBJ1-1 TRBV10-3 TRBD1 . CASGATGLNTEAFF TGTGCCAGCGGAGCGACAGGGTTGAACACTGAAGCTTTCTTT
TRBJ2-1 TRBV24-1 TRBD2 . CATSDQTSGSSYNEQFF TGTGCCACCAGTGACCAAACTAGCGGGAGCTCCTACAATGAGCAGTTCTTC
TRBJ2-3 TRBV28 TRBD2 . CAIGLAGKDTQYF TGTGCCATAGGACTAGCGGGAAAAGATACGCAGTATTTT
TRBJ1-4 TRBV2 . . CASSAGLANEKLFF TGTGCCAGCAGTGCAGGTCTGGCTAATGAAAAACTGTTTTTT
TRBJ2-7 TRBV5-1 . . CASSPVGAGSYEQYF TGCGCCAGCAGCCCCGTAGGGGCAGGGTCCTACGAGCAGTACTTC
TRBJ2-7 TRBV7-8 TRBD1 . CASSYRQGAEQYF TGTGCCAGCAGCTACCGACAGGGAGCCGAGCAGTACTTC
TRBJ1-1 TRBV6-6 . . CASSSDRPEAFF TGTGCCAGCAGTTCAGACAGGCCTGAAGCTTTCTTT
TRBJ1-3 TRBV7-7 . few CASSSGWAAGNTIYF TGTGCTAGCAGCTCAGGGTGGGCGGCTGGAAACACCATATATTTT
TRBJ1-5 TRBV27 . . CASSPDTDRPNQPQHF TGTGCCAGCAGTCCCGATACCGACAGGCCCAATCAGCCCCAGCATTTT
TRBJ1-6 TRBV3-1/TRBV3-2 . . CASSQVPGLRNSPLHF TGTGCCAGCAGCCAAGTACCAGGACTGAGAAATTCACCCCTCCACTTT
TRBJ2-7 TRBV21-1 . . CASSSPPNRGVWSYEQYF TGTGCCAGCAGCAGCCCCCCTAACAGGGGGGTTTGGTCCTACGAGCAGTACTTC
TRBJ1-1 TRBV6-1 . . CASSERGVVGAFF TGTGCCAGCAGTGAACGGGGGGTGGTAGGAGCTTTCTTT
TRBJ2-1 TRBV3-1/TRBV3-2 . few CASSNRVGEQFF TGTGCCAGCAGCAACAGGGTGGGTGAGCAGTTCTTC
TRBJ2-2 TRBV4-1 TRBD2 . CASSQVPAGVDTGELFF TGCGCCAGCAGCCAGGTGCCCGCGGGAGTAGACACCGGGGAGCTGTTTTTT
TRBJ2-5 TRBV11-2 TRBD1 once CASSRTRQGRETQYF TGTGCCAGCAGCCGTACAAGACAGGGTCGGGAGACCCAGTACTTC
TRBJ2-1 TRBV5-1 TRBD2 . CASSPAQAGSSYNEQFF TGCGCCAGCAGCCCCGCACAAGCGGGGAGCTCCTACAATGAGCAGTTCTTC
TRBJ2-1 TRBV3-1/TRBV3-2 TRBD2 . CASSPRSGRAYNEQFF TGTGCCAGCAGCCCGAGAAGCGGGAGGGCTTACAATGAGCAGTTCTTC
TRBJ2-1 TRBV2 TRBD2 . CASTEEREGEQFF TGTGCCAGCACTGAGGAGCGGGAGGGGGAGCAGTTCTTC
TRBJ1-3 TRBV7-8 . . CASSFSRGSSGNTIYF TGTGCCAGCAGCTTTTCCAGGGGTTCTTCTGGAAACACCATATATTTT
TRBJ2-2 TRBV18 . . CASSPQTGNTGELFF TGTGCCAGCTCACCCCAGACAGGGAACACCGGGGAGCTGTTTTTT
TRBJ1-1 TRBV7-2 TRBD1 . CASSLVGTGVTEAFF TGTGCCAGCAGCTTAGTGGGGACAGGGGTCACTGAAGCTTTCTTT
TRBJ2-2 TRBV5-4 TRBD1 once CASSGRQGNTGELFF TGTGCCAGCAGCGGTAGACAGGGTAACACCGGGGAGCTGTTTTTT
TRBJ1-2 TRBV18 . . CASSPYGLGGYGYTF TGTGCCAGCTCACCATATGGCCTCGGGGGCTATGGCTACACCTTC
TRBJ2-1 TRBV6-5 . . CASSTSRSSREQFF TGTGCCAGCTCAACTAGTCGTAGTTCTCGTGAGCAGTTCTTC
TRBJ1-2 TRBV30 . . CAWSGGVNGYTF TGTGCCTGGAGTGGGGGGGTAAATGGCTACACCTTC
TRBJ2-5 TRBV3-1/TRBV3-2 . . CASSQSGTPGQETQYF TGTGCCAGCAGCCAATCCGGGACTCCCGGCCAAGAGACCCAGTACTTC
TRBJ1-1 TRBV18 . . CASSYTRGAEAFF TGTGCCAGCTCATACACCCGGGGGGCTGAAGCTTTCTTT
TRBJ1-1 TRBV28 TRBD1 . CASSLTGVNTEAFF TGTGCCAGCAGTTTAACAGGGGTGAACACTGAAGCTTTCTTT
TRBJ2-2 TRBV19 TRBD1 . CASTGQANTGELFF TGTGCCAGTACGGGACAGGCGAACACCGGGGAGCTGTTTTTT
TRBJ1-4 TRBV6-5 . . CASSYEGPGEKLFF TGTGCCAGCAGTTACGAGGGCCCGGGGGAAAAACTGTTTTTT
TRBJ2-7 TRBV6-5 . . CASRRIDGEVYEQYF TGTGCCAGTAGAAGAATCGACGGAGAAGTCTACGAGCAGTACTTC
TRBJ1-2 TRBV30 . . CAWTPPGRGSYTF TGTGCCTGGACCCCCCCGGGCAGGGGTAGCTACACCTTC
TRBJ2-7 TRBV11-3 TRBD2 . CASSLKTGGDYEQYF TGTGCCAGCAGCTTGAAAACGGGAGGTGATTACGAGCAGTACTTC
TRBJ1-2 TRBV3-1/TRBV3-2 TRBD1 . CASSQGPSGTGYGYTF TGTGCCAGCAGCCAAGGACCGAGCGGGACAGGGTATGGCTACACCTTC
TRBJ2-2 TRBV24-1 . . CATSDPGITGELFF TGTGCCACCAGTGATCCCGGGATTACCGGGGAGCTGTTTTTT
TRBJ2-7 TRBV4-1 . . CASSLSVRGSLYEQYF TGCGCCAGCAGCCTATCCGTACGGGGATCTCTCTACGAGCAGTACTTC
TRBJ2-1 TRBV30 TRBD2 . CAWSTWGLAGGLENEQFF TGTGCCTGGAGCACATGGGGACTAGCGGGAGGGCTTGAGAATGAGCAGTTCTTC
TRBJ2-1 TRBV5-1 TRBD2 . CASSFLAGRWEQFF TGCGCCAGCAGCTTTCTAGCGGGGCGTTGGGAGCAGTTCTTC
TRBJ1-6 TRBV7-7 TRBD1 . CASSLGRGESPLHF TGTGCTAGCAGCTTAGGCAGGGGGGAGTCACCCCTCCACTTT
TRBJ1-1 TRBV11-2 . few CASSLDRASVAFF TGTGCCAGCAGCTTAGATAGAGCGTCAGTTGCTTTCTTT
TRBJ2-5 TRBV28 TRBD2 . CASSFTPGLAGETQYF TGTGCCAGCAGTTTTACCCCCGGACTAGCGGGAGAGACCCAGTACTTC
TRBJ1-4 TRBV7-6 . . CASSFSGGGNEKLFF TGTGCCAGCAGCTTCTCCGGCGGGGGTAATGAAAAACTGTTTTTT
TRBJ2-1 TRBV7-3 TRBD2 . CASSLTGIAGTSEQFF TGTGCCAGCAGCTTAACGGGAATAGCGGGGACGTCTGAGCAGTTCTTC
TRBJ2-1 TRBV5-1 TRBD2 . CASSLVAGGSYNEQFF TGCGCCAGCAGCTTGGTAGCGGGAGGGTCCTACAATGAGCAGTTCTTC
TRBJ1-2 TRBV6-2/TRBV6-3 . few CASSRDWDYGYTF TGTGCCAGCAGTAGGGATTGGGACTACGGCTACACCTTC
TRBJ2-3 TRBV7-3 . . CASSLRGPTDTQYF TGTGCCAGCAGCTTACGAGGTCCCACAGATACGCAGTATTTT
TRBJ2-1 TRBV4-1 . . CASSQVGGTFHEQFF TGCGCCAGCAGCCAAGTAGGCGGAACCTTTCATGAGCAGTTCTTC
TRBJ1-2 TRBV28 TRBD1 . CASSTPRAGQGLNYGYTF TGTGCCAGCAGTACTCCCCGCGCGGGACAGGGACTTAACTATGGCTACACCTTC
TRBJ2-5 TRBV19 . . CASSITGAETQYF TGTGCCAGTAGTATTACGGGAGCGGAGACCCAGTACTTC
TRBJ1-1 TRBV7-2 . . CASSLVEISTEAFF TGTGCCAGCAGCTTAGTAGAAATATCCACTGAAGCTTTCTTT
TRBJ2-1 TRBV9 TRBD2 . CASSVSGPERGEQFF TGTGCCAGCAGTGTTAGCGGGCCTGAGCGGGGGGAGCAGTTCTTC
TRBJ2-2 TRBV7-2 TRBD2 . CASSSLAGNTGELFF TGTGCCAGCAGCAGTCTAGCGGGAAACACCGGGGAGCTGTTTTTT